One T cell receptor (beta chain) is described in this entry. Germline CDR1 and CDR2: SGHTA and FQGNSA. V lost 3 bases to trimming and J lost 1 base, with 9 bases between them. CDR3 size: 14 residues. These data are taken from a study of OX40 agonist ivuxolimab in advanced cancers. The method was immunoSEQ multiplex PCR; TCRdb's version includes in-frame clones alone and lacks a portion of them. Of roughly 92,000 clones in the sample, around 88% were seen once. The chain has TRBV7-2 and TRBJ2-5, with D hard to call. The receptor comes from an adult with an advanced solid tumor such as melanoma, head and neck, liver or kidney cancer. The input for sequencing was CD4+ or CD8+ T cells sorted from blood, taken in a trial of the OX40 agonist ivuxolimab. The CDR3 DNA reads TGTGCCAGCAGCTTTCGAATTGGCCAAGAGACCCAGTACTTC. Translated: CASSFRIGQETQYF.